This TCR beta chain came from a study of T cells in Graves' hyperthyroidism and ophthalmopathy (dated by TCRdb to about 2019). Notes on the research overall: Peripheral blood samples were taken at initial diagnosis, before any treatment was given. Thyroid tissue and blood T-cell repertoires from six Graves' hyperthyroidism patients were also compared in the study. Once sampling was done, hyperthyroidism patients were given methimazole at a starting dose of 30 mg daily, whereas ophthalmopathy patients were given high-dose intravenous methylprednisolone. An independent validation cohort of 18 to 20 hyperthyroidism patients and about 15 patients who later progressed to ophthalmopathy tested prospective prediction of ophthalmopathy. The approximately 100 discovery patients were divided at random into training and test sets in a 7:3 ratio. TCR Vbeta CDR3 sequencing of fewer than 150 peripheral blood samples (about 45 ophthalmopathy, roughly 74 hyperthyroidism and approximately 17 progressor patients) is reported in the paper. To identify distinguishing TCR V-J signatures, a discovery cohort of 95 to 100 patients was used, comprising 43 with Graves' ophthalmopathy and 57 with stable Graves' hyperthyroidism. Paper-wide results and their limitations: Sample size was not statistically predetermined, and investigators were not blinded to group allocation. A model built on a 13 V-J signature distinguished ophthalmopathy from stable hyperthyroidism, reaching about 89% sensitivity and about 81% specificity in cross-validation and 80%/75% in testing. During validation, the model predicted progression to ophthalmopathy a median of approximately 7 months ahead of onset, with almost 71% sensitivity and 72% to 85% specificity. Most expanded thyroid clonotypes (frequency above 0.001) were also detected in blood, suggesting blood repertoires may reflect thyroid immune responses.

Amplification of TCR beta CDR3 regions was carried out from RNA transcripts. The TCR CDR3 was subjected to a first round of RT-PCR using the HTBI primer set and the Qiagen OneStep RT-PCR kit. A second multiplex PCR round built the libraries, followed by size selection and purification. Libraries were sequenced paired-end with 100 bp reads on an Illumina HiSeq2000. The source study handled its data this way. SOAPnuke was used to process the raw data, throwing out any read that contained adapters or uncalled bases, had a mean Phred below 15, or lacked an exact constant-primer or identifier match. COPE v1.2.5 was used to merge the high-quality paired reads, and each unique nucleotide sequence was defined as a clonotype. MiTCR v1.1 was used to align the clonotypes against IMGT TRBV, TRBD and TRBJ reference segments. The analysis was restricted to V-J combinations with a frequency above 0.0001, which together covered over 99% of the repertoires. The TCS score was defined as F50 (clonal expansion) divided by E x V (chaos), with BLOSUM62-based TCRdist calculated between CDR3 peptides within each V-J. Welch's t-statistics and random forest reduced fewer than 600 V-J features to 10 to 15, which were used in a naive Bayes classifier (R e1071). TCRdb trimmed public reads at Q25 via fastp, called clones via MiXCR and kept in-frame beta chains. Each record represents a unique CDR3 protein, reported with the most common genes and DNA among its rows. What appears here as the V and J calls and clone size reflects TCRdb's work, not the paper's. The sample table contains about 280,000 distinct CDR3 sequences; only one count was recorded for less than 30% of them. The ten largest clonotypes hold about a quarter of the sample.

This clonotype was picked up many times. What antigen it recognizes has not been identified. No much larger clone exists at a distance of one base, and base qualities are not known. The hyperthyroidism patients were between 18 and 65 years old and newly diagnosed, with a disease duration of less than 2 months. Patients with uncontrolled infections, other autoimmune diseases, pregnancy or lactation were excluded. Diagnoses relied on clinical symptoms, serum thyroxine and TRAb, thyroid ultrasound and orbital computed tomography. For progressor patients, blood was drawn at the first diagnosis of hyperthyroidism, before any ophthalmopathy symptoms had appeared. PBMCs were separated from about 10 ml of fresh peripheral blood using Ficoll-Paque density gradient centrifugation. Progressor patients were first diagnosed with Graves' hyperthyroidism and then developed ophthalmopathy during follow-up. Total RNA was extracted with Trizol reagent, and quality was checked on an Agilent 2100 Bioanalyzer.

The germline V gene (reference sequence) gives CDR1 as LNHDA and CDR2 as SQIVND. Cut back by 5 bases and 5 bases, the V and J ends lie 12 bases apart. The CDR3 sequence holds 13 residues, the cysteine and phenylalanine included. Only the CDR3 region is kept as DNA, spanning 39 bases read in frame from base 1. This chain is built from TRBV19 and TRBJ1-2, with no confidently assigned D gene. The source material was blood. The TCR comes from a man aged 40-49 years with Graves' hyperthyroidism that later progressed to Graves' ophthalmopathy. The CDR3 protein is CASSLTSRYGYTF. The DNA reads TGTGCCAGTAGTCTTACATCACGGTATGGCTACACCTTC.